This is a list of T cell receptor beta chains from one sample in a study of T-cell reconstitution after alpha-beta-depleted transplantation in children. TCRdb ran MiXCR on the PCR reads and lists one entry per CDR3 protein. The table shows a few hundred thousand distinct CDR3 sequences, with 9% to 12% occurring only once. Source: PBMCs from the stem cell graft donor, taken from the stem cell graft. The receptors originated from a human donor who donated a stem cell graft to a child with acute lymphoblastic leukemia. CDR3s include the opening cysteine and the closing phenylalanine or tryptophan. Each record gives: clone size, J gene, D gene, V gene, CDR3 protein, CDR3 DNA. D genes are given only for firm matches. Part of the rows lack a size; the others show once, few, many or a class for expanded clones.

abundance: many
j_gene: TRBJ2-1
d_gene: TRBD2
v_gene: TRBV7-3
CDR3aa: CASSLEGLAGLSF
CDR3nt: TGTGCCAGCAGCTTAGAAGGACTAGCGGGCCTTAGCTTC

abundance: -
j_gene: TRBJ2-4
d_gene: -
v_gene: TRBV12-3/TRBV12-4
CDR3aa: CASSPADVAKNIQYF
CDR3nt: TGTGCCAGCAGTCCAGCCGACGTAGCCAAAAACATTCAGTACTTC

abundance: few
j_gene: TRBJ2-5
d_gene: -
v_gene: TRBV7-7
CDR3aa: CASSGEPAGETQYF
CDR3nt: TGTGCTAGCAGTGGTGAGCCAGCGGGAGAGACCCAGTACTTC

abundance: -
j_gene: TRBJ2-1
d_gene: -
v_gene: TRBV19
CDR3aa: CASIPPSAGAGYNEQFF
CDR3nt: TGTGCCAGTATCCCACCGTCGGCCGGGGCGGGGTACAATGAGCAGTTCTTC

abundance: -
j_gene: TRBJ2-6
d_gene: -
v_gene: TRBV9
CDR3aa: CASSVGPGEAGANVLTF
CDR3nt: TGTGCCAGCAGCGTAGGCCCGGGGGAAGCTGGGGCCAACGTCCTGACTTTC

abundance: few
j_gene: TRBJ2-7
d_gene: -
v_gene: TRBV20-1
CDR3aa: CSAKPGLAPDEQYF
CDR3nt: TGCAGTGCTAAACCGGGTCTAGCCCCGGACGAGCAGTACTTC

abundance: -
j_gene: TRBJ2-7
d_gene: -
v_gene: TRBV5-1
CDR3aa: CASSPSGNEQYF
CDR3nt: TGCGCCAGCAGCCCCTCCGGGAACGAGCAGTACTTC

abundance: -
j_gene: TRBJ2-4
d_gene: -
v_gene: TRBV25-1
CDR3aa: CASRSGLEVKNIQYF
CDR3nt: TGTGCCAGCAGGTCAGGGCTTGAGGTCAAAAACATTCAGTACTTC

abundance: -
j_gene: TRBJ2-3
d_gene: TRBD2
v_gene: TRBV13
CDR3aa: CASSLEGAGGSDTQYF
CDR3nt: TGTGCCAGCAGCTTAGAAGGTGCGGGAGGTTCAGATACGCAGTATTTT

abundance: -
j_gene: TRBJ2-7
d_gene: -
v_gene: TRBV27
CDR3aa: CASSFTLDGYEQYF
CDR3nt: TGTGCCAGCAGTTTTACGCTAGATGGGTACGAGCAGTACTTC

abundance: -
j_gene: TRBJ2-3
d_gene: TRBD2
v_gene: TRBV10-2
CDR3aa: CASSGPAGPRTDTQYF
CDR3nt: TGCGCCAGCAGTGGGCCAGCGGGGCCAAGAACAGATACGCAGTATTTT

abundance: few
j_gene: TRBJ2-7
d_gene: TRBD2
v_gene: TRBV27
CDR3aa: CASVLSGRTENEQYF
CDR3nt: TGTGCCAGCGTCTTAAGCGGGAGAACGGAAAACGAGCAGTACTTC

abundance: -
j_gene: TRBJ2-7
d_gene: TRBD1
v_gene: TRBV7-9
CDR3aa: CASRGQGAREQYF
CDR3nt: TGTGCCAGCAGAGGACAGGGGGCGCGGGAGCAGTACTTC

abundance: -
j_gene: TRBJ2-7
d_gene: -
v_gene: TRBV27
CDR3aa: CASSMRRSSEQYF
CDR3nt: TGTGCCAGCAGTATGCGACGGAGCAGCGAGCAGTACTTC

abundance: -
j_gene: TRBJ2-4
d_gene: TRBD1
v_gene: TRBV27
CDR3aa: CASSLITGQGQNIQYF
CDR3nt: TGTGCCAGCAGTTTAATAACCGGACAGGGCCAAAACATTCAGTACTTC

abundance: few
j_gene: TRBJ2-2
d_gene: -
v_gene: TRBV9
CDR3aa: CASSAGSWDTGELFF
CDR3nt: TGTGCCAGCAGTGCCGGGTCCTGGGACACCGGGGAGCTGTTTTTT

abundance: -
j_gene: TRBJ2-1
d_gene: -
v_gene: TRBV7-2
CDR3aa: CAAVWGRSYNEQFF
CDR3nt: TGTGCCGCTGTGTGGGGCCGCTCCTACAATGAGCAGTTCTTC

abundance: -
j_gene: TRBJ2-1
d_gene: TRBD1
v_gene: TRBV4-1
CDR3aa: CASSQVGGTGVYNEQFF
CDR3nt: TGCGCCAGCAGCCAAGTAGGGGGGACAGGAGTTTACAATGAGCAGTTCTTC

abundance: many
j_gene: TRBJ1-1
d_gene: -
v_gene: TRBV10-3
CDR3aa: CSQNTEAFF
CDR3nt: TGTTCCCAAAACACTGAAGCTTTCTTT

abundance: few
j_gene: TRBJ2-5
d_gene: -
v_gene: TRBV12-3/TRBV12-4
CDR3aa: CASRLLPQETQYF
CDR3nt: TGTGCCAGCAGACTTTTGCCCCAAGAGACCCAGTACTTC

abundance: -
j_gene: TRBJ2-1
d_gene: TRBD2
v_gene: TRBV20-1
CDR3aa: CSETGTSANEQFF
CDR3nt: TGCAGCGAGACCGGGACTAGCGCAAATGAGCAGTTCTTC

abundance: -
j_gene: TRBJ2-5
d_gene: TRBD1
v_gene: TRBV27
CDR3aa: CASGRQGASETQYF
CDR3nt: TGTGCCAGCGGTAGACAGGGGGCTAGCGAGACCCAGTACTTC

abundance: -
j_gene: TRBJ2-6
d_gene: -
v_gene: TRBV5-1
CDR3aa: CASSLVVSSGANVLTF
CDR3nt: TGCGCCAGCAGCTTGGTGGTCAGCTCTGGGGCCAACGTCCTGACTTTC

abundance: -
j_gene: TRBJ1-6
d_gene: TRBD1
v_gene: TRBV4-2
CDR3aa: CASSHPGQGESSYNSPLHF
CDR3nt: TGTGCCAGCAGCCATCCGGGACAGGGGGAAAGCTCCTATAATTCACCCCTCCACTTT

abundance: many
j_gene: TRBJ2-4
d_gene: -
v_gene: TRBV12-3/TRBV12-4
CDR3aa: CASSFGRAKNIQYF
CDR3nt: TGTGCCAGCAGTTTCGGAAGAGCCAAAAACATTCAGTACTTC